These 5 T cell receptor beta chains came from one sample sequenced in a study of T cells in tuberculosis. Only in-frame clones appear in the TCRdb table, and some are missing; sequencing was by immunoSEQ multiplex PCR. The data hold approximately 30,000 clones, with roughly nine tenths observed a single time. The sequencing sample was made of PBMCs. Receptors originate from a donor aged 10-29 years with latent tuberculosis or without tuberculosis infection.

The chain links TRBV28 to TRBJ2-7; no firm D call. CDR3 length equals 10 residues. V lost 2 bases, J lost 6 bases, and 2 bases lay in between. CDR1 is MDHEN, CDR2 SYDVKM, per germline. CDR3 loop: CASSLREQYF. CDR3 DNA: TGTGCCAGCAGTTTACGCGAGCAGTACTTC. Using reference TRBV28 and TRBJ2-7 for the parts outside the CDR3, the full variable domain is DVKVTQSSRYLVKRTGEKVFLECVQDMDHENMFWYRQDPGLGLRLIYFSYDVKMKEKGDIPEGYSVSREKKERFSLILESASTNQTSMYLCASSLREQYFGPGTRLTVT.

This chain links TRBV9 with TRBJ1-5; TRBD1 agrees at 7 bases. The V segment lost 0 bases and the J segment 5 bases; nucleotides outside the gene matches: 2. The V gene's germline CDR1 is SGDLS and CDR2 YYNGEE. This CDR3 region has 14 residues. The CDR3: CASSVGDRHQPQHF. CDR3 DNA sequence: TGTGCCAGCAGCGTAGGGGACAGACATCAGCCCCAGCATTTT. Full variable domain (missing parts from reference TRBV9 and TRBJ1-5): DSGVTQTPKHLITATGQRVTLRCSPRSGDLSVYWYQQSLDQGLQFLIQYYNGEERAKGNILERFSAQQFPDLHSELNLSSLELGDSALYFCASSVGDRHQPQHFGDGTRLSIL.

V is TRBV7-2 and J is TRBJ2-5, with D perhaps TRBD2 (6 bases). Germline CDR1 reads SGHTA; CDR2 reads FQGNSA. Deletions cut 7 bases from V and 4 bases from J, with 19 bases between. The CDR3 is 15 residues long. Written as DNA, the CDR3 is TGTGCCAGCATCGAATGGGGAGGAGTTAGAGAGACCCAGTACTTC. This sequence encodes CASIEWGGVRETQYF.

The chain uses TRBV9 and TRBJ1-1, with TRBD1 matching over 9 bases. The CDR3 is 15 amino acids. CDR1 and CDR2 (germline): SGDLS, YYNGEE. Trimming took 4 bases from V and 6 from J; bases not matched to a gene: 10. CDR3 in DNA: TGTGCCAGCAGCCCGGGGACAGGGAGGTTCGCTGAAGCTTTCTTT. Translating gives CASSPGTGRFAEAFF. Together with reference TRBV9 and TRBJ1-1, the CDR3 gives the full variable domain: DSGVTQTPKHLITATGQRVTLRCSPRSGDLSVYWYQQSLDQGLQFLIQYYNGEERAKGNILERFSAQQFPDLHSELNLSSLELGDSALYFCASSPGTGRFAEAFFGQGTRLTVV.

The V call is TRBV28, the J call TRBJ1-2, with D possibly being TRBD1 (5 bases). Trimming removed 10 bases from V and 5 bases from J, with 17 bases in between. The CDR3 covers 13 residues. Germline V gene data show CDR1 as MDHEN and CDR2 as SYDVKM. CDR3 region: CATTDGPGYGYTF. DNA for the CDR3: TGTGCCACCACTGATGGCCCAGGGTATGGCTACACCTTC.